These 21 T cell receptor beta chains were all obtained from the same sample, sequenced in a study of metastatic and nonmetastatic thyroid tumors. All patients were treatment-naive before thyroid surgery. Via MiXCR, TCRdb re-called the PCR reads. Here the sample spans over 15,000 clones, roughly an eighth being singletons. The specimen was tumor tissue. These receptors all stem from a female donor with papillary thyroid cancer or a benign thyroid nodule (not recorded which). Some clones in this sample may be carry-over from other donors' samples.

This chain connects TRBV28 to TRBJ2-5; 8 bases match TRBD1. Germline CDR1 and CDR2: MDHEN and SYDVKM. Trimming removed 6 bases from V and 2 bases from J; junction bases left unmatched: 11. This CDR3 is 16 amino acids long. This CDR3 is CASSPDRGEGQETQYF. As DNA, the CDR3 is TGTGCCAGCAGCCCCGACAGGGGCGAGGGTCAAGAGACCCAGTACTTC.

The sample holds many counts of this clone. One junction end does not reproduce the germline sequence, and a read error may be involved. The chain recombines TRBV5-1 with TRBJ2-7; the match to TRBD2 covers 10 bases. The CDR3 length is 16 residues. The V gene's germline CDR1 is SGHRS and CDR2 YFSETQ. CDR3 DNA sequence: TGCGCCAGCAGCCGGACGCCGAGCGGGGGGGCCTACGAGCGGTACTTC. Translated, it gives CASSRTPSGGAYERYF.

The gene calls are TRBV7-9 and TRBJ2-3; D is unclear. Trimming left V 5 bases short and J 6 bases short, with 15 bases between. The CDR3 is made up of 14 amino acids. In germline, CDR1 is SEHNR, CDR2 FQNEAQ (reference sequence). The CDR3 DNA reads TGTGCCAGCAGCCGGCTTGGGTCCTGCGATACGCAGTATTTT. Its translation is CASSRLGSCDTQYF.

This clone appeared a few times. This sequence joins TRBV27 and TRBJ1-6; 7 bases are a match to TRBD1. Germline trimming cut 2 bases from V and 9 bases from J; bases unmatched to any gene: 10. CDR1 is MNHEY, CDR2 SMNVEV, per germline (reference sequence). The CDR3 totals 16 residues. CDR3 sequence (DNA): TGTGCCAGCAGTTTAGTGGCGCAGGGGGGGAGTTCACCCCTCCACTTT. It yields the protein CASSLVAQGGSSPLHF.

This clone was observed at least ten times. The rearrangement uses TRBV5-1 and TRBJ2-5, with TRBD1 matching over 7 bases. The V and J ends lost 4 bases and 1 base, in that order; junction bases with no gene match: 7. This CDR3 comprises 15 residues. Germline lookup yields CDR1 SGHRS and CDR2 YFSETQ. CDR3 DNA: TGCGCCAGCAGCCCTACGGACAGGATCCAAGAGACCCAGTACTTC. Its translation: CASSPTDRIQETQYF.

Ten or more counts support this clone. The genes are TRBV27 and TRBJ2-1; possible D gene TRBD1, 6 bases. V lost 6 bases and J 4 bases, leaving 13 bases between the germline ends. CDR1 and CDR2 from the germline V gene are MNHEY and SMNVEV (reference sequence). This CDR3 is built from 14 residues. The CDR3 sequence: CASSPGDMYNEQFF. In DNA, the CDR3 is TGTGCCAGCAGCCCAGGGGATATGTACAATGAGCAGTTCTTC.

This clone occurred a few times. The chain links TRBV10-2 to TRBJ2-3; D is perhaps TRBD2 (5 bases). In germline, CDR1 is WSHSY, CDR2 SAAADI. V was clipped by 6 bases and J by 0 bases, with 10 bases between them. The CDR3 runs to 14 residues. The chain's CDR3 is CASRDFSSTDTQYF. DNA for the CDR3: TGCGCCAGCAGGGACTTTTCTAGCACAGATACGCAGTATTTT.

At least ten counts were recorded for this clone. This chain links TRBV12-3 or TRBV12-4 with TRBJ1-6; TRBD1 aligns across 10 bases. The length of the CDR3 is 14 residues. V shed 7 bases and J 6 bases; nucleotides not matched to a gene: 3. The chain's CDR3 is CASTRTGGNSPLHF. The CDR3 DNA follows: TGTGCCAGCACCAGGACAGGGGGTAATTCACCCCTCCACTTT.

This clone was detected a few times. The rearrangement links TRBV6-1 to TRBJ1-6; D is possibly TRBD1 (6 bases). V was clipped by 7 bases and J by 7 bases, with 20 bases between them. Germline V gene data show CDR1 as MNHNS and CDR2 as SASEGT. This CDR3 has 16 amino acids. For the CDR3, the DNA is TGTGCCAGCAACCCAGGGGTGGGCAGATGGAATTCACCCCTCCACTTT. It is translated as CASNPGVGRWNSPLHF.

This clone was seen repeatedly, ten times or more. CDR3 residues: CASSLSDQHYGYTF. The DNA of the CDR3 is TGTGCCAGCAGCTTAAGCGATCAGCACTATGGCTACACCTTC. This chain joins TRBV7-9 and TRBJ1-2; unclear D gene. The CDR3 covers 14 residues. Germline assignment: CDR1 SEHNR and CDR2 FQNEAQ (reference sequence). With 2 bases removed from V and 3 bases from J, the gap between germline ends came to 10 bases.

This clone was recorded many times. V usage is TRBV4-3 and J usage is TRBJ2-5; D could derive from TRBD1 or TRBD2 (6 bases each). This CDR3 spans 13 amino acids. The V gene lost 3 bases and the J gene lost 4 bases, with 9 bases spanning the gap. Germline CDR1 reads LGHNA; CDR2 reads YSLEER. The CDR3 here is CASSHGGPETQYF. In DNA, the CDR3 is TGCGCCAGCAGCCACGGGGGCCCAGAGACCCAGTACTTC.

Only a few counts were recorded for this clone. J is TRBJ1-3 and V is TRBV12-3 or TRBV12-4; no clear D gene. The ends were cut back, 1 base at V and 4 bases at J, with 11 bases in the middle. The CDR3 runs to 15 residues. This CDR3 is CASSLVAASGNTIYF. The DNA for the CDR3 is TGTGCCAGCAGTTTAGTGGCGGCCTCCGGAAACACCATATATTTT.

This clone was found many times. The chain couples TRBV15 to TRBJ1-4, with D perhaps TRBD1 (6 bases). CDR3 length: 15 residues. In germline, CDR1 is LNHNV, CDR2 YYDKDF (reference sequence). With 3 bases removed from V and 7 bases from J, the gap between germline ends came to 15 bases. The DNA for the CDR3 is TGTGCCACCAGCAGCCCGGAGGGGGGCCCTGAAAAACTGTTTTTT. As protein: CATSSPEGGPEKLFF.

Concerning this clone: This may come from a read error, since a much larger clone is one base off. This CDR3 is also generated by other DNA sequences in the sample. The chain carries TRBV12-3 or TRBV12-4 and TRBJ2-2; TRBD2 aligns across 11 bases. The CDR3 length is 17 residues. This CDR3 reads CASNLSGTSGAGGELFF. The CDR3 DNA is TGTGCCAGCAATCTCTCCGGGACTAGCGGAGCGGGTGGGGAGCTGTTCTTT.

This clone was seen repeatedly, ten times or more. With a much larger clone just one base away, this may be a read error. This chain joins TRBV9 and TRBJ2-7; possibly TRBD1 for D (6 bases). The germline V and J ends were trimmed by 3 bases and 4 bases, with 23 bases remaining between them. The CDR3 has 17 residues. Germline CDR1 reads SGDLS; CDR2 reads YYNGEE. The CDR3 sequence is CASSEGLPGHSSYEQYF. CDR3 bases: TGTGCCAGCAGCGAAGGTCTTCCGGGACACTCATCTTACGAGCAGTACTTC. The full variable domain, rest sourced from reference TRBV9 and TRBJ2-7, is DSGVTQTPKHLITATGQRVTLRCSPRSGDLSVYWYQQSLDQGLQFLIQYYNGEERAKGNILERFSAQQFPDLHSELNLSSLELGDSALYFCASSEGLPGHSSYEQYFGPGTRLTVT.

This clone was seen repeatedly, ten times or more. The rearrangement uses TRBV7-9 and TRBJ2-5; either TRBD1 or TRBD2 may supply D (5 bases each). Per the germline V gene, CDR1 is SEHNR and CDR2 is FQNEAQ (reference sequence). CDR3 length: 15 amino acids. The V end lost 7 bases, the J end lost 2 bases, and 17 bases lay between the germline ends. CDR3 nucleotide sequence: TGTGCCAGCATCCCAAAAACCGGGGCTCAAGAGACCCAGTACTTC. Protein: CASIPKTGAQETQYF.

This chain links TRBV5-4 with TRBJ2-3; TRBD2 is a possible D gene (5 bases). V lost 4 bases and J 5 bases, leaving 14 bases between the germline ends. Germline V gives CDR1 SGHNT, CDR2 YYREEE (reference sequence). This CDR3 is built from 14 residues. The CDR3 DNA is TGTGCCAGCAGCCTCACGGGAATCATAGATACGCAGTATTTT. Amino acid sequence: CASSLTGIIDTQYF. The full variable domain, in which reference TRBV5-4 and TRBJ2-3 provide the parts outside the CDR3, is ETGVTQSPTHLIKTRGQQVTLRCSSQSGHNTVSWYQQALGQGPQFIFQYYREEENGRGNFPPRFSGLQFPNYSSELNVNALELDDSALYLCASSLTGIIDTQYFGPGTRLTVL.

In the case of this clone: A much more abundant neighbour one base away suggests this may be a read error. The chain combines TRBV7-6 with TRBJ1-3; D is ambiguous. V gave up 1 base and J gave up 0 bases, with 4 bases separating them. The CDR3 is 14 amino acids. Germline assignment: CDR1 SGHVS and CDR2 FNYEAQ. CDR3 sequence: CASSLGISGNTIYF. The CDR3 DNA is TGTGCCAGCAGCTTAGGTATCTCTGGAAACACCATATATTTT.

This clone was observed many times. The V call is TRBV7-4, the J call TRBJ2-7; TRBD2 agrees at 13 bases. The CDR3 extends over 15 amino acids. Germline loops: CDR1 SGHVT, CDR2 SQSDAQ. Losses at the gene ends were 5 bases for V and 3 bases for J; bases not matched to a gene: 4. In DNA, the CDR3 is TGTGCCAGCAGCCGCGGACTAGCGGGGGACTACGAGCAGTACTTC. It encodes CASSRGLAGDYEQYF.

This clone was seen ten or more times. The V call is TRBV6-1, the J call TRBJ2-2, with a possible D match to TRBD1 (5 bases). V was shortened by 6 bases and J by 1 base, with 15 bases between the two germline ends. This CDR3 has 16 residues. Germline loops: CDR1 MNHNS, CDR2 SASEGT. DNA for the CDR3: TGTGCCAGCAGCCACAGAGGCAGGGTGAACACCGGGGAGCTGTTTTTT. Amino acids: CASSHRGRVNTGELFF.

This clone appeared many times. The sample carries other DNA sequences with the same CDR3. The CDR3 DNA reads as TGTGCCAGCAGCTTAGCGGGGGCAGGGGGAAACTATGGCTACACCTTC. This gives the protein CASSLAGAGGNYGYTF. The rearrangement links TRBV7-2 to TRBJ1-2; 7 nucleotides match TRBD1. The CDR3 contains 16 residues. The ends lost 0 bases at V and 2 bases at J; junction bases unmatched: 6. In germline, CDR1 is SGHTA, CDR2 FQGNSA.